This TCR beta chain was sequenced during a study of early T cells in non-severe SARS-CoV-2 infection. Study-wide findings and caveats: Database matching using VDJdb favored anti-spike CD8 responses, with private and CD4 specificities left missing.

MiXCR was run by TCRdb on the 5' RACE reads, yielding one entry per CDR3 protein. The profile shows about 83,000 distinct CDR3 sequences, roughly 12% of them singletons. Ten or more counts support this clonotype. No antigen is known for it. CDR1 is SGHVS and CDR2 is FNYEAQ in the germline V gene. The CDR3 totals 18 residues. The V and J ends lost 5 bases and 1 base, in that order; junction bases with no gene match: 7. The receptor comes from an adult who was a healthcare worker with PCR-confirmed SARS-CoV-2 infection or an uninfected control (not recorded which). The chain joins TRBV7-6 to TRBJ2-4; 14 bases line up with TRBD2. The sequenced material came from whole blood. The CDR3 loop reads CASSPTSGRAWAKNIQYF. The CDR3 DNA reads TGTGCCAGCAGCCCGACTAGCGGGAGGGCCTGGGCCAAAAACATTCAGTACTTC. Looking up the rest from reference TRBV7-6 and TRBJ2-4 gives the full variable domain: GAGVSQSPRYKVTKRGQDVALRCDPISGHVSLYWYRQALGQGPEFLTYFNYEAQQDKSGLPNDRFSAERPEGSISTLTIQRTEQRDSAMYRCASSPTSGRAWAKNIQYFGAGTRLSVL.